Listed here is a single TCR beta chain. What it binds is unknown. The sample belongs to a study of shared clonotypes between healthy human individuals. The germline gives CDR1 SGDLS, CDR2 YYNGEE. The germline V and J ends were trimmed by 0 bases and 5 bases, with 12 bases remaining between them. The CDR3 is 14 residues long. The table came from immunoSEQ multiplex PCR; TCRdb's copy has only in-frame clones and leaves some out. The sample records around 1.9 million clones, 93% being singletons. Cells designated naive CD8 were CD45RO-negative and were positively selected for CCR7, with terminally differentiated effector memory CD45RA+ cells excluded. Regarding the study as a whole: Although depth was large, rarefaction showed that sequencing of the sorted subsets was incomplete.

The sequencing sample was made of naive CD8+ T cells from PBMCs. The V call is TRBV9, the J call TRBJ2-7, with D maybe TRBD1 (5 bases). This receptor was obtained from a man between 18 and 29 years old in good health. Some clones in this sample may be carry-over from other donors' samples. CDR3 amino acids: CASSVEGVYDEQYF. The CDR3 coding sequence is TGTGCCAGCAGCGTAGAAGGGGTATACGACGAGCAGTACTTC.